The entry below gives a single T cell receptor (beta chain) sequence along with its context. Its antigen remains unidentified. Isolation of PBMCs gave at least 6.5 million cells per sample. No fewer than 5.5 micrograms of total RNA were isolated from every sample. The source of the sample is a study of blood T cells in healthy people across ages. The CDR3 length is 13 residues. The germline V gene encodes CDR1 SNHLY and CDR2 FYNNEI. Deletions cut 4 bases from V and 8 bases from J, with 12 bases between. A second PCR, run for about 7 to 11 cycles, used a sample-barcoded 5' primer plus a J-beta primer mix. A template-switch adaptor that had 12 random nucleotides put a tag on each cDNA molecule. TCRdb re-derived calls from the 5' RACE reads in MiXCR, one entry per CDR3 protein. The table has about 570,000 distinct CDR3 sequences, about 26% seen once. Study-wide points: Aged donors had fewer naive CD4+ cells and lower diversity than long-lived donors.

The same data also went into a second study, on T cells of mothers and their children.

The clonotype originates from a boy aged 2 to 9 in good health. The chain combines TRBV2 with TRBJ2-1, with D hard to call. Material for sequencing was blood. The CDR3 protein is CASSVWGVDEQFF. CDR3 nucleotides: TGTGCCAGCAGTGTTTGGGGTGTGGATGAGCAGTTCTTC.